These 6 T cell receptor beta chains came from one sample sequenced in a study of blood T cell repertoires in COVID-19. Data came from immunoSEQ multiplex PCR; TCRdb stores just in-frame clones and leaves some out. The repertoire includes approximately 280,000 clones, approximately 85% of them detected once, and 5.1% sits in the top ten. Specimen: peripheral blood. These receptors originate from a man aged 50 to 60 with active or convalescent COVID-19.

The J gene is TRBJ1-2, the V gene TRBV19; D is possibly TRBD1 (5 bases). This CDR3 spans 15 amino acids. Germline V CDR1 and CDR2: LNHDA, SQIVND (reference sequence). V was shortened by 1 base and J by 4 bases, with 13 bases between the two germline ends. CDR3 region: CASSIGAGQSYGYTF. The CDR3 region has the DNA TGTGCCAGTAGTATAGGAGCGGGGCAGTCCTATGGCTACACCTTC.

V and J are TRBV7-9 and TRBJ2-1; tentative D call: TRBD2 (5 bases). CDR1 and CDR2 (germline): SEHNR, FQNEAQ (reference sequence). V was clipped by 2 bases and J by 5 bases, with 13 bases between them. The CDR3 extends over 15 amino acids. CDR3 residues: CASSLLASGNNEQFF. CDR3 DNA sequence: TGTGCCAGCAGCTTATTAGCGTCCGGTAACAATGAGCAGTTCTTC.

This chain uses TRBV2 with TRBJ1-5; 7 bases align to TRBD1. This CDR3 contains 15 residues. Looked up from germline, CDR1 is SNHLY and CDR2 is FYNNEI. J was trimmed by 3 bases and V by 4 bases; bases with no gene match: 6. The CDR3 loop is CASSGRQGINQPQHF. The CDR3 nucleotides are TGTGCCAGCAGTGGGAGACAGGGTATCAATCAGCCCCAGCATTTT.

CDR3 protein: CASSYSKQSTGELFF. The CDR3 nucleotides are TGTGCCAGCAGTTACTCGAAACAGTCCACCGGGGAGCTGTTTTTT. The chain is built from TRBV6-5 and TRBJ2-2; D ambiguous. V lost 0 bases to trimming and J lost 4 bases, with 9 bases between them. This CDR3 comprises 15 residues. Germline assignment: CDR1 MNHEY and CDR2 SVGAGI.

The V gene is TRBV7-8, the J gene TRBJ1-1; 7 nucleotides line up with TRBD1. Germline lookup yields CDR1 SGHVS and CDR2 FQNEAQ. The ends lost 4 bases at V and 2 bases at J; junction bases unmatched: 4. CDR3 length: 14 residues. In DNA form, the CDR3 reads TGTGCCAGCAGCTCGGGACAGTATAACACTGAAGCTTTCTTT. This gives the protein CASSSGQYNTEAFF.

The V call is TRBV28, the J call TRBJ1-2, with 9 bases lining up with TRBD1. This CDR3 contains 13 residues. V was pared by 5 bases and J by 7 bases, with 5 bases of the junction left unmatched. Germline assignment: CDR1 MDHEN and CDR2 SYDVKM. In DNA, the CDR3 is TGTGCCAGCAGTCCAAGGACAGGGGCTGGCTACACCTTC. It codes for CASSPRTGAGYTF.